These T cell receptor beta chains were read from a single sample in a study of a mutant IDH1 vaccine in newly diagnosed glioma. Clones were sequenced by immunoSEQ multiplex PCR, and TCRdb holds only the in-frame ones, with some missing. The sample includes more than 40,000 clones, more than 75% of them seen just once. What these receptors recognize is not known. The source material was PBMCs, sampled from a glioma patient whose treatment included an IDH1 peptide vaccine. These receptors all come from a woman aged 40-49 years with glioma. CDR3s include the opening cysteine and the closing phenylalanine or tryptophan. Each record gives: D gene, V gene, J gene, clone size, CDR3 protein, CDR3 DNA. The D gene is left open where the match is weak. The size field is filled for only some rows; it gives once, few, many or a size class.

D: TRBD1
V: TRBV7-2
J: TRBJ1-4
size: NA
CDR3: CASSSSGQRTEKLFF
DNA: TGTGCCAGCAGCTCTTCGGGACAGCGAACTGAAAAACTGTTTTTT

D: TRBD1
V: TRBV28
J: TRBJ1-5
size: NA
CDR3: CASRQGQGAWPQHF
DNA: TGTGCCAGCAGACAGGGACAGGGAGCATGGCCCCAGCATTTT

D: NA
V: TRBV5-3
J: TRBJ1-4
size: NA
CDR3: CARRGDRIGDEKLFF
DNA: TGTGCCAGAAGGGGCGACAGGATTGGCGATGAAAAACTGTTTTTT

D: NA
V: TRBV14
J: TRBJ1-1
size: NA
CDR3: CASSQRLVGIGRNTEAFF
DNA: TGTGCCAGCAGCCAACGGTTGGTCGGCATAGGGAGGAACACTGAAGCTTTCTTT

D: NA
V: TRBV4-3
J: TRBJ1-3
size: few
CDR3: CASSQGTASGNTIYF
DNA: TGCGCCAGCAGCCAAGGGACAGCCTCTGGAAACACCATATATTTT

D: TRBD2
V: TRBV19
J: TRBJ2-1
size: NA
CDR3: CASNHPAGGGNEQFF
DNA: TGTGCCAGTAACCACCCAGCGGGAGGGGGCAATGAGCAGTTCTTC

D: TRBD1
V: TRBV29-1
J: TRBJ1-3
size: NA
CDR3: CSVEGRGTGNTIYF
DNA: TGCAGCGTGGAGGGCAGGGGGACTGGAAACACCATATATTTT

D: NA
V: TRBV2
J: TRBJ2-6
size: NA
CDR3: CASRGGFYSGANVLTF
DNA: TGTGCCAGCAGAGGGGGGTTTTACTCTGGGGCCAACGTCCTGACTTTC

D: TRBD2
V: TRBV30
J: TRBJ2-7
size: NA
CDR3: CAWTDGLAGVHYEQYF
DNA: TGTGCCTGGACCGATGGACTAGCGGGAGTTCACTACGAGCAGTACTTC

D: TRBD1
V: TRBV5-6
J: TRBJ1-4
size: NA
CDR3: CASSLGRGRNNEKLFF
DNA: TGTGCCAGCAGCTTGGGGAGGGGGCGGAATAATGAAAAACTGTTTTTT

D: TRBD1
V: TRBV7-8
J: TRBJ1-5
size: NA
CDR3: CASSLGTGTGTNQPQHF
DNA: TGTGCCAGCAGCTTGGGAACCGGGACAGGTACGAATCAGCCCCAGCATTTT

D: NA
V: TRBV5-5
J: TRBJ1-1
size: NA
CDR3: CASSPTGTHTEAFF
DNA: TGTGCCAGCAGCCCCACCGGGACGCACACTGAAGCTTTCTTT

D: NA
V: TRBV4-3
J: TRBJ1-3
size: NA
CDR3: CASSQDPAGSGGNTIYF
DNA: TGCGCCAGCAGCCAAGATCCGGCAGGGTCGGGTGGAAACACCATATATTTT

D: NA
V: TRBV10-3
J: TRBJ1-2
size: NA
CDR3: CAISESGGGYGYTF
DNA: TGTGCCATCAGTGAGTCGGGGGGAGGCTATGGCTACACCTTC

D: NA
V: TRBV7-9
J: TRBJ1-5
size: NA
CDR3: CASPAPNQPQHF
DNA: TGTGCCAGCCCCGCCCCAAATCAGCCCCAGCATTTT

D: NA
V: TRBV5-6
J: TRBJ1-2
size: NA
CDR3: CASSFRLGYTF
DNA: TGTGCCAGCAGCTTCCGTCTAGGCTACACCTTC

D: NA
V: TRBV5-1
J: TRBJ1-3
size: NA
CDR3: CASSPTSGSPGNTIYF
DNA: TGCGCCAGCAGCCCAACCTCCGGGTCCCCAGGAAACACCATATATTTT

D: NA
V: TRBV16
J: TRBJ1-2
size: NA
CDR3: CASSQSRDTNNYGYTF
DNA: TGTGCCAGCAGCCAATCCCGGGACACCAATAACTATGGCTACACCTTC

D: NA
V: TRBV19
J: TRBJ1-4
size: NA
CDR3: CASSISGPISDEKLFF
DNA: TGTGCCAGTAGTATATCAGGACCTATTAGTGATGAAAAACTGTTTTTT

D: TRBD2
V: TRBV10-3
J: TRBJ2-2
size: NA
CDR3: CAISLLAGVTGELFF
DNA: TGTGCCATCTCCCTACTAGCGGGAGTTACCGGGGAGCTGTTTTTT

D: NA
V: TRBV25-1
J: TRBJ2-4
size: NA
CDR3: CASSDPSQGKNIQYF
DNA: TGTGCCAGCAGTGACCCCTCCCAGGGGAAAAACATTCAGTACTTC

D: NA
V: TRBV19
J: TRBJ2-7
size: NA
CDR3: CASSIAGTVSYEQYF
DNA: TGTGCCAGTAGTATAGCCGGGACTGTATCCTACGAGCAGTACTTC

D: TRBD1
V: TRBV7-8
J: TRBJ1-4
size: few
CDR3: CASSLGRQGAFEKLFF
DNA: TGTGCCAGCAGCTTAGGCAGACAGGGGGCCTTTGAAAAACTGTTTTTT

D: TRBD1
V: TRBV14
J: TRBJ1-1
size: NA
CDR3: CASSRQGRVRNTEAFF
DNA: TGTGCCAGCAGCCGACAGGGGAGAGTAAGGAACACTGAAGCTTTCTTT

D: NA
V: TRBV2
J: TRBJ1-2
size: few
CDR3: CASSLGPLHGYTF
DNA: TGTGCCAGCAGTCTGGGGCCCCTCCATGGCTACACCTTC

D: TRBD2
V: TRBV5-1
J: TRBJ2-7
size: NA
CDR3: CASSLSGGGVYEQYF
DNA: TGCGCCAGCAGCTTGTCCGGCGGGGGGGTCTACGAGCAGTACTTC

D: TRBD2
V: TRBV5-8
J: TRBJ2-7
size: NA
CDR3: CASSLWAGEYEQYF
DNA: TGTGCCAGCAGCTTGTGGGCGGGGGAGTACGAGCAGTACTTC

D: NA
V: TRBV19
J: TRBJ1-2
size: NA
CDR3: CASKRVDYGYTF
DNA: TGTGCCAGTAAGAGGGTCGACTATGGCTACACCTTC

D: TRBD1
V: TRBV2
J: TRBJ1-6
size: NA
CDR3: CASSELTPGTGGSPLHF
DNA: TGTGCCAGCAGTGAATTAACGCCGGGGACAGGGGGTTCACCCCTCCACTTT

D: NA
V: TRBV30
J: TRBJ1-3
size: NA
CDR3: CAWSPGYSGNTIYF
DNA: TGTGCCTGGTCTCCGGGCTACTCTGGAAACACCATATATTTT

D: TRBD2
V: TRBV30
J: TRBJ2-3
size: NA
CDR3: CAWSGLAGDLDTQYF
DNA: TGTGCCTGGAGTGGACTAGCGGGAGATTTAGATACGCAGTATTTT

D: TRBD2
V: TRBV4-1
J: TRBJ2-5
size: NA
CDR3: CASSQDGLAGETQYF
DNA: TGCGCCAGCAGCCAAGATGGGCTAGCGGGTGAGACCCAGTACTTC

D: NA
V: TRBV7-6
J: TRBJ2-1
size: NA
CDR3: CASSFLTGDSYNEQFF
DNA: TGTGCCAGCAGCTTTCTAACGGGAGACTCCTACAATGAGCAGTTCTTC

D: NA
V: TRBV14
J: TRBJ2-1
size: NA
CDR3: CASSQGPYSYNEQFF
DNA: TGTGCCAGCAGCCAAGGACCGTACTCCTACAATGAGCAGTTCTTC

D: NA
V: TRBV7-9
J: TRBJ1-6
size: NA
CDR3: CASSLELSRYSPLHF
DNA: TGTGCCAGCAGCTTAGAGCTGTCCCGATATTCACCCCTCCACTTT

D: NA
V: TRBV5-4
J: TRBJ2-7
size: once
CDR3: CASSPDLAGEQYF
DNA: TGTGCCAGCAGTCCCGACCTCGCTGGGGAGCAGTACTTC

D: NA
V: TRBV6-5
J: TRBJ1-5
size: once
CDR3: CASSQLGGPGPQHF
DNA: TGTGCCAGCAGTCAGCTCGGAGGGCCCGGGCCCCAGCATTTT

D: NA
V: TRBV6-5
J: TRBJ1-1
size: NA
CDR3: CSTRGSNTEAFF
DNA: TGTTCCACCAGGGGTAGTAACACTGAAGCTTTCTTT

D: NA
V: TRBV19
J: TRBJ2-7
size: NA
CDR3: CASSIVAHYEQYF
DNA: TGTGCCAGTAGTATAGTAGCCCACTACGAGCAGTACTTC

D: NA
V: TRBV6-6
J: TRBJ1-1
size: NA
CDR3: CASRPSSGTEAFF
DNA: TGTGCCAGCAGACCCTCCTCGGGGACTGAAGCTTTCTTT

D: NA
V: TRBV4-1
J: TRBJ1-3
size: NA
CDR3: CASSQAWGSGNTIYF
DNA: TGCGCCAGCAGCCAAGCTTGGGGCTCCGGAAACACCATATATTTT

D: NA
V: TRBV7-2
J: TRBJ1-1
size: NA
CDR3: CASSLALNRGNTEAFF
DNA: TGTGCCAGCAGCTTAGCGCTTAATAGAGGGAACACTGAAGCTTTCTTT

D: TRBD1
V: TRBV4-2
J: TRBJ1-2
size: NA
CDR3: CASSQDRQGWQGYTF
DNA: TGTGCCAGCAGCCAAGATCGACAGGGCTGGCAGGGCTACACCTTC

D: NA
V: TRBV5-5
J: TRBJ2-2
size: NA
CDR3: CASSSNTNTGELFF
DNA: TGTGCCAGCAGCTCTAATACGAACACCGGGGAGCTGTTTTTT

D: NA
V: TRBV6-5
J: TRBJ2-7
size: NA
CDR3: CASSYARSSYEQYF
DNA: TGTGCCAGCAGTTACGCGCGGAGCTCCTACGAGCAGTACTTC

D: NA
V: TRBV5-1
J: TRBJ2-5
size: NA
CDR3: CASSTGLPLETQYF
DNA: TGCGCCAGCAGCACTGGACTCCCCCTAGAGACCCAGTACTTC

D: NA
V: TRBV25-1
J: TRBJ1-1
size: NA
CDR3: CASSDRGTNDLEAFF
DNA: TGTGCCAGCAGCGACCGTGGGACGAACGATCTTGAAGCTTTCTTT

D: TRBD2
V: TRBV7-6
J: TRBJ2-7
size: NA
CDR3: CASSLVLADFYEQYF
DNA: TGTGCCAGCAGCTTAGTCCTAGCGGACTTCTACGAGCAGTACTTC

D: NA
V: TRBV5-1
J: TRBJ2-7
size: NA
CDR3: CASSFNSGPLEQYF
DNA: TGCGCCAGCAGCTTTAACAGTGGGCCACTCGAGCAGTACTTC

D: NA
V: TRBV11-2
J: TRBJ2-5
size: NA
CDR3: CASSRSGETQYF
DNA: TGTGCCAGCAGCCGGAGCGGAGAGACCCAGTACTTC

D: TRBD1
V: TRBV13
J: TRBJ2-7
size: NA
CDR3: CASSVGQGGYEQYF
DNA: TGTGCCAGCAGCGTGGGACAGGGGGGTTACGAGCAGTACTTC

D: NA
V: TRBV6-6
J: TRBJ1-5
size: NA
CDR3: CASSYSTAQPQHF
DNA: TGTGCCAGCAGTTACTCGACCGCTCAGCCCCAGCATTTT

D: NA
V: TRBV2
J: TRBJ2-1
size: NA
CDR3: CASSDGGNNEQFF
DNA: TGTGCCAGCAGTGACGGGGGAAACAATGAGCAGTTCTTC

D: TRBD1
V: TRBV5-1
J: TRBJ2-5
size: NA
CDR3: CASSPQQGTQETQYF
DNA: TGCGCCAGCAGCCCCCAACAGGGGACCCAAGAGACCCAGTACTTC

D: TRBD1
V: TRBV4-1
J: TRBJ2-7
size: NA
CDR3: CASSQGWDRGLAYEQYF
DNA: TGCGCCAGCAGCCAGGGCTGGGACAGGGGGCTTGCCTACGAGCAGTACTTC